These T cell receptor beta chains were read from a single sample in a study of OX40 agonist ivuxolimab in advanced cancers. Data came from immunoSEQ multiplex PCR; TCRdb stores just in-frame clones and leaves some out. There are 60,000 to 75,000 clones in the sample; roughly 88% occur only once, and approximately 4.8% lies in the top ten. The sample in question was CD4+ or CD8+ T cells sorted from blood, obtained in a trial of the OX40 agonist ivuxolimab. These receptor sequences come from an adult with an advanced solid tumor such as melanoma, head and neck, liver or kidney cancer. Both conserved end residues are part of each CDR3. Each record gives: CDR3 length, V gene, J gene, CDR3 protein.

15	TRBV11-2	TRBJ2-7	CASSLAPGTTYEQYF
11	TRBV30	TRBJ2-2	CAKGLTGELFF
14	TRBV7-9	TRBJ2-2	CAVPGQTNTGELFF
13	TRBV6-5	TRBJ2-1	CASSPGQRNEQFF
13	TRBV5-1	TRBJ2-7	CASSLVVNYEQYF
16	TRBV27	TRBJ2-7	CASSLSERGGMYEQYF
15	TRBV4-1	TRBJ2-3	CASTGLAALTDTQYF
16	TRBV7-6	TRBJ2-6	CASTLSWSAGANVLTF
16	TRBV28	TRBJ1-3	CASSLAGQGLGNTIYF
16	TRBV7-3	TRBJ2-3	CASSLLWGGYPDTQYF